The present entry profiles one T cell receptor (beta chain) with its context. This sample is part of a study of blood T cell repertoires in COVID-19. Study-wide context: Sites in the United States, Italy and Spain provided acute and convalescent COVID-19 samples. From T cells, B-cell-depleted T cells, or PBMCs came the material, which was cDNA or gDNA.

Germline loops: CDR1 WNHNN, CDR2 SYGVQD (reference sequence). The CDR3 has 16 amino acids. Trimming took 5 bases from V and 8 from J; bases not matched to a gene: 11. Under the authors' procedure: Estimates of nucleated cell counts were drawn from the amplification of reference gene primers. The assay was immunoSEQ multiplex PCR, and TCRdb's table has in-frame clones only and misses some. Clone size and V and J calls were adopted from that table, with D and trimming inferred from the DNA. The sample has around 170,000 clones, 65% to 90% seen once. Sample: peripheral blood. This receptor was taken from a man over 45 with active or convalescent COVID-19. V gene TRBV10-1 combines with J gene TRBJ1-4; 10 bases are a match to TRBD1. Here the CDR3 reads CASSSGQGLKPEKLFF. CDR3 sequence (DNA): TGCGCCAGCAGTTCGGGACAGGGGCTAAAGCCCGAAAAACTGTTTTTT.